This passage covers 5 T cell receptor beta chains from one sample sequenced in a study of identical twins. TCRdb re-called the 5' RACE reads through MiXCR, storing one row per CDR3 protein. The table shows roughly 630,000 distinct CDR3 sequences, with roughly 6.6% occurring only once. These data also featured in a second study, about yellow fever vaccine responses in identical twins.

The source material was PBMCs. These receptors were taken from a woman aged 18-35 years in good health.

This clonotype was counted only a few times. The chain combines TRBV25-1 with TRBJ2-7, with 14 bases fitting TRBD2. This CDR3 region has 16 residues. Germline-derived CDR1 and CDR2 are MGHDK and SYGVNS. V shed 4 bases, J shed 1 base, and the junction held 3 bases outside the gene matches. CDR3 nucleotides: TGTGCCAGCAGTGCATGGACTAGCGGGGGGTCCTACGAGCAGTACGTC. Its protein is CASSAWTSGGSYEQYV.

This clonotype was counted only a few times. The CDR3 sequence: CSARGDSSYEQYV. In DNA form, the CDR3 reads TGCAGTGCTAGAGGGGACAGCTCCTACGAGCAGTACGTC. This sequence joins TRBV20-1 and TRBJ2-7; the match to TRBD1 covers 7 bases. V was clipped by 1 base and J by 0 bases; unmatched bases: 0. Germline V gives CDR1 DFQATT, CDR2 SNEGSKA (reference sequence). The CDR3 totals 13 residues.

The genes are TRBV27 and TRBJ2-2, with D unclear. The CDR3 loop spans 16 amino acids. CDR1 is MNHEY and CDR2 is SMNVEV in the germline V gene (reference sequence). V was clipped by 0 bases and J by 3 bases, with 11 bases between them. The CDR3 DNA reads TGTGCCAGCAGTTTATCAATCTTGGTCGACACCGGGGAGCTGTTTTTT. Translating it yields CASSLSILVDTGELFF.

This clonotype has a count of ten or more. This rearrangement joins TRBV24-1 to TRBJ2-2; D is undetermined. V was shortened by 5 bases and J by 1 base, with 10 bases between the two germline ends. Germline V gives CDR1 KGHDR, CDR2 SFDVKD. This CDR3 spans 15 amino acids. CDR3 in amino acids: CATSGQAENTGELFF. CDR3 in DNA: TGTGCCACCAGTGGGCAAGCCGAGAACACCGGGGAGCTGTTTTTT.

There are a few counts of this clonotype. The chain carries TRBV20-1 and TRBJ2-1, with 11 bases aligning to TRBD2. The CDR3 extends over 16 amino acids. With 3 bases clipped from V and 6 bases from J, the junction kept 10 bases outside the gene matches. The V gene's germline CDR1 is DFQATT and CDR2 SNEGSKA (reference sequence). CDR3 in amino acids: CSARAGTSGEANEQFF. The CDR3 nucleotides are TGCAGTGCTAGGGCCGGGACTAGCGGAGAGGCCAATGAGCAGTTCTTC.